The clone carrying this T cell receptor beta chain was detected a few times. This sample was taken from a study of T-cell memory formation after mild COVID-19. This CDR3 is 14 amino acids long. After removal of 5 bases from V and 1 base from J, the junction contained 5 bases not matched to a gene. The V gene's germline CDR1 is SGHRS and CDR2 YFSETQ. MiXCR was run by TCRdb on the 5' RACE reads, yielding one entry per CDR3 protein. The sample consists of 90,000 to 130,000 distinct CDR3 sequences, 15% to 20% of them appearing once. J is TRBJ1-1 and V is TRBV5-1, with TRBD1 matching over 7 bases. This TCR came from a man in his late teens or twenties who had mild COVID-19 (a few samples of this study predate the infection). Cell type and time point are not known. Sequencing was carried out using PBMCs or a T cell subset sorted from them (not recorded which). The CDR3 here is CASRPRQGNTEAFF. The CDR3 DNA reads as TGCGCCAGCAGACCCAGACAGGGGAACACTGAAGCTTTCTTT.